A selection of T cell receptor beta chains follows, all from one sample in a study of shared clonotypes between healthy human individuals. TCRdb's table, derived via immunoSEQ multiplex PCR, lists solely in-frame clones and lacks some. The data contain approximately 600,000 clones, around 96% of them singletons. Specimen: naive CD8+ T cells sorted from blood. These receptor sequences come from a woman aged 25-40 years in good health. Each CDR3 is given with its conserved first and last residue. D genes are given only for firm matches. Part of the rows lack a size; the others show once, few, many or a class for expanded clones.

NA	NA	TRBV5-1	TRBJ2-7	CASSRPGAGYYEQYF	TGCGCCAGCAGCAGGCCGGGGGCGGGTTACTACGAGCAGTACTTC
NA	TRBD1	TRBV9	TRBJ2-7	CASSSGTDMYEQYF	TGTGCCAGCAGCTCCGGGACAGATATGTACGAGCAGTACTTC
NA	NA	TRBV4-2	TRBJ1-1	CASSQDRWAVTEAFF	TGTGCCAGCAGCCAAGACAGGTGGGCCGTCACTGAAGCTTTCTTT
NA	NA	TRBV2	TRBJ2-2	CASSLSPYTGELFF	TGTGCCAGCAGCTTGTCCCCGTACACCGGGGAGCTGTTTTTT
once	NA	TRBV19	TRBJ2-7	CASSIAGEGTEQYF	TGTGCCAGTAGTATAGCGGGAGAGGGAACCGAGCAGTACTTC
NA	TRBD1	TRBV28	TRBJ2-7	CASSGQGEASYEQYF	TGTGCCAGCAGTGGACAGGGGGAAGCCTCCTACGAGCAGTACTTC
once	NA	TRBV9	TRBJ2-7	CASSNTGGTYEQYF	TGTGCCAGCAGCAACACCGGGGGAACCTACGAGCAGTACTTC
few	NA	TRBV27	TRBJ1-2	CATRELYGYTF	TGTGCCACCAGGGAGTTGTATGGCTACACCTTC
NA	NA	TRBV27	TRBJ1-6	CASSVAGWGSPLHF	TGTGCCAGCAGTGTTGCAGGCTGGGGGTCACCCCTCCACTTT
NA	NA	TRBV10-3	TRBJ2-5	CAAGRETQYF	TGTGCCGCCGGGCGTGAGACCCAGTACTTC
NA	NA	TRBV27	TRBJ2-1	CASRPGGGLGEQFF	TGTGCCAGCAGACCCGGTGGGGGACTGGGTGAGCAGTTCTTC
NA	TRBD2	TRBV28	TRBJ2-7	CASGPSGSLYEQYF	TGTGCCAGCGGGCCTAGCGGGAGTTTGTACGAGCAGTACTTC
NA	TRBD1	TRBV7-8	TRBJ1-1	CASSPLRGGTGNTEAFF	TGTGCCAGCAGCCCCCTGAGAGGGGGGACAGGGAACACTGAAGCTTTCTTT
NA	TRBD1	TRBV28	TRBJ1-5	CASSWDRGLQPQHF	TGTGCCAGCAGTTGGGACAGGGGGCTTCAGCCCCAGCATTTT
NA	NA	TRBV19	TRBJ1-1	CASSISGTTEAFF	TGTGCCAGTAGTATCTCGGGGACCACTGAAGCTTTCTTT
NA	TRBD2	TRBV27	TRBJ2-1	CASGGREGYNEQFF	TGTGCCAGTGGAGGGCGGGAGGGTTACAATGAGCAGTTCTTC
NA	TRBD1	TRBV29-1	TRBJ2-1	CSVEDLRTGDDNEQFF	TGCAGCGTTGAAGATCTTAGGACAGGGGACGACAATGAGCAGTTCTTC
NA	NA	TRBV10-2	TRBJ1-1	CASSESGQAFF	TGCGCCAGCAGTGAGTCGGGGCAAGCTTTCTTT
NA	NA	TRBV6-5	TRBJ1-5	CASRGSNSNQPQHF	TGTGCCAGCAGGGGCAGCAATAGCAATCAGCCCCAGCATTTT
NA	NA	TRBV5-1	TRBJ2-5	CASSLEWVPIQGGETQYF	TGCGCCAGCAGCTTGGAGTGGGTACCGATCCAGGGCGGGGAGACCCAGTACTTC
NA	NA	TRBV25-1	TRBJ2-5	CASSDPGTPPFGTQYF	TGTGCCAGCAGTGACCCCGGGACACCACCTTTCGGGACCCAGTACTTC
NA	TRBD1	TRBV5-1	TRBJ2-1	CASSLDRGANEQFF	TGCGCCAGCAGCTTGGACAGGGGGGCTAATGAGCAGTTCTTC
NA	TRBD2	TRBV27	TRBJ2-1	CASSFSGGRAIEQFF	TGTGCCAGCAGTTTCTCCGGCGGGAGGGCCATTGAGCAGTTCTTC
NA	TRBD2	TRBV27	TRBJ2-2	CASSIRTSGSFPGTGELFF	TGTGCCAGCAGTATACGGACTAGCGGGAGTTTCCCGGGTACCGGGGAGCTGTTTTTT
NA	NA	TRBV27	TRBJ2-2	CASSHGQNTGELFF	TGTGCCAGCAGTCATGGACAGAACACCGGGGAGCTGTTTTTT
once	NA	TRBV9	TRBJ2-7	CASSVGGHEHSYEQYF	TGTGCCAGCAGCGTAGGTGGGCATGAGCACTCCTACGAGCAGTACTTC
NA	NA	TRBV5-4	TRBJ2-7	CASSYDRGHEQYF	TGTGCCAGCAGCTACGATCGGGGCCACGAGCAGTACTTC
NA	NA	TRBV19	TRBJ2-7	CASSAGQISYEQYF	TGTGCCAGTAGTGCGGGACAGATCTCCTACGAGCAGTACTTC
few	TRBD1	TRBV7-9	TRBJ1-5	CASSPQGAGNQPQHF	TGTGCCAGCAGTCCCCAGGGGGCTGGTAATCAGCCCCAGCATTTT
NA	NA	TRBV7-9	TRBJ2-7	CASSLDPLYEQYF	TGTGCCAGCAGCTTAGATCCGCTCTACGAGCAGTACTTC
NA	TRBD2	TRBV4-1	TRBJ2-1	CASSRGGLGYNEQFF	TGCGCCAGCAGCCGGGGAGGGCTCGGCTACAATGAGCAGTTCTTC
NA	TRBD1	TRBV7-2	TRBJ2-5	CASSPTGEETQYF	TGTGCCAGCAGCCCGACAGGGGAAGAGACCCAGTACTTC